This T cell receptor beta chain was sequenced during a study of blood T cell repertoires in COVID-19. Study as a whole: The origin of the acute and convalescent COVID-19 samples was the United States, Italy and Spain. The analysed material was cDNA or gDNA that came from T cells, B-cell-depleted T cells, or PBMCs.

CDR1 is SGHTA, CDR2 FQGNSA, per germline. CDR3 length: 14 amino acids. V lost 4 bases, J lost 11 bases, and 10 bases stayed unmatched. In the authors' workflow: Estimation of nucleated cell counts was performed using reference gene primer amplification. Only in-frame clones appear in the TCRdb table, and some are missing; sequencing was by immunoSEQ multiplex PCR. V, J and clone size derive from that table, while D and trimming were established from the DNA sequence. Found here are tens of thousands of clones, 85% to 95% of them singletons; the top ten hold around 3.1%. This TCR came from a man in his forties or fifties with acute or convalescent COVID-19. The chain employs TRBV7-2 and TRBJ1-1, with 10 bases matching TRBD1. Sequenced input: peripheral blood. CDR3 sequence: CASSYGTGANGAFF. The CDR3 DNA reads TGTGCCAGCAGCTACGGGACAGGGGCCAATGGGGCTTTCTTT.